The next 10 T cell receptor beta chains were all read from a single sample in a study of blood T cell repertoires in COVID-19 (dated by TCRdb to 2018 to 2020). The receptor library was made with the immunoSEQ multiplex PCR assay. This is the immuneACCESS table as TCRdb keeps it, with only in-frame sequences that have V and J called. A part of the clones is gone; compared with another copy, unresolved V genes explain less than half, and the rest is unexplained. This sample holds 130,000 to 150,000 clones; 80% to 90% were observed only once. Around 4.5% of the sample comes from the top ten. The sample taken for sequencing was peripheral blood. The receptors come from a woman in her thirties or forties with acute or convalescent COVID-19.

This clone was observed a few times. V usage is TRBV2 and J usage is TRBJ1-4; 8 nucleotides match TRBD1. Per the germline V gene, CDR1 is SNHLY and CDR2 is FYNNEI. The V segment lost 6 bases and the J segment 8 bases; nucleotides outside the gene matches: 14. CDR3 length: 16 residues. The DNA for the CDR3 is TGTGCCAGCAGGCATAGGGGCGGACAGGGAGCCGAAAAACTGTTTTTT. It specifies CASRHRGGQGAEKLFF. The whole variable domain, filled in from reference TRBV2 and TRBJ1-4, reads EPEVTQTPSHQVTQMGQEVILRCVPISNHLYFYWYRQILGQKVEFLVSFYNNEISEKSEIFDDQFSVERPDGSNFTLKIRSTKLEDSAMYFCASRHRGGQGAEKLFFGSGTQLSVL.

This rearrangement joins TRBV7-2 to TRBJ1-3; TRBD1 aligns across 9 bases. The V segment lost 4 bases and the J segment 0 bases; nucleotides outside the gene matches: 13. The CDR3 totals 19 residues. Germline V gene sequence: CDR1 SGHTA, CDR2 FQGNSA. CDR3 sequence reads: CASSYFAGTGSYSGNTIYF. CDR3 DNA: TGTGCCAGCAGCTACTTTGCCGGGACAGGGTCATACTCTGGAAACACCATATATTTT.

Many counts were recorded for this clone. J is TRBJ2-3 and V is TRBV6-1; 12 bases line up with TRBD2. This CDR3 region has 15 residues. V dropped 3 bases and J dropped 6; count of bases not matched to a gene: 4. Germline-derived CDR1 and CDR2 are MNHNS and SASEGT. CDR3 DNA: TGTGCCAGCAGTGAGACTAGCGGGAGTTCTGATACGCAGTATTTT. Protein sequence: CASSETSGSSDTQYF.

This chain connects TRBV6-4 to TRBJ1-2, with a weak D call TRBD1 (6 bases). Trimming cost V 3 bases and J 7 bases, with 15 bases left between them. Germline V gives CDR1 MRHNA, CDR2 SNTAGT. The CDR3 is 14 residues long. Here the CDR3 DNA reads TGTGCCAGCAGTGAAGGGGGGGGCGCAGGTGGCTACACCTTC. Protein product: CASSEGGGAGGYTF.

The genes are TRBV20-1 and TRBJ2-1; 13 bases match TRBD2. The CDR3 is 15 residues long. Trimming at V came to 3 bases and at J to 4 bases, leaving 3 bases not matched to a gene. CDR1 DFQATT and CDR2 SNEGSKA come from the germline V gene (reference sequence). This CDR3 is CSASVTSGRYNEQFF. The CDR3 bases are TGCAGTGCTAGTGTGACTAGCGGGAGGTACAATGAGCAGTTCTTC.

V is TRBV7-9 and J is TRBJ2-7, with TRBD2 matching 7 bases. This CDR3 has 15 residues. With V trimmed by 0 bases and J by 3 bases, 5 bases remained unmatched. The germline V gene has CDR1 SEHNR and CDR2 FQNEAQ (reference sequence). The CDR3 is CASSLARGSNYEQYF. The CDR3, as DNA: TGTGCCAGCAGCTTAGCGCGCGGGAGCAACTACGAGCAGTACTTC.

This chain uses TRBV19 with TRBJ2-1; TRBD2 aligns across 8 bases. V was pared by 3 bases and J by 3 bases, with 4 bases of the junction left unmatched. The CDR3 length is 15 residues. Germline V gene sequence: CDR1 LNHDA, CDR2 SQIVND (reference sequence). The CDR3 sequence: CASSIGREGYNEQFF. In DNA, the CDR3 is TGTGCCAGTAGTATTGGACGGGAGGGCTACAATGAGCAGTTCTTC.

V usage is TRBV7-9 and J usage is TRBJ2-3, with 8 bases aligning to TRBD2. V was clipped by 1 base and J by 4 bases; unmatched bases: 10. Germline-derived CDR1 and CDR2 are SEHNR and FQNEAQ (reference sequence). The CDR3 sequence is 17 residues long. CDR3 region: CASSLVTSGVGADTQYF. The CDR3 bases are TGTGCCAGCAGCTTAGTAACTAGCGGAGTCGGGGCAGATACGCAGTATTTT.

The chain combines TRBV4-2 with TRBJ2-3; 13 bases fit TRBD2. The V gene end was trimmed by 0 bases and the J gene end by 6 bases; junction bases not matched to a gene: 9. The CDR3 has 18 residues. The germline V gene encodes CDR1 LGHNA and CDR2 YNFKEQ. CDR3 protein: CASSQDGGLAGAPDTQYF. DNA for the CDR3: TGTGCCAGCAGCCAAGATGGAGGACTAGCGGGGGCCCCTGATACGCAGTATTTT.

In this sample, this clone turned up a few times. This chain links TRBV7-2 with TRBJ2-1; 10 bases are shared with TRBD2. This CDR3 contains 15 residues. Germline-derived CDR1 and CDR2 are SGHTA and FQGNSA. V lost 3 bases and J lost 9; bases outside the gene matches: 8. The CDR3 here is CASSFTSGMRVEQFF. The DNA of the CDR3 is TGTGCCAGCAGCTTTACTAGCGGGATGAGGGTTGAGCAGTTCTTC.